The T cell receptor (beta chain) described here comes from a study of T cells in localized non-small cell lung cancer. Study-wide results and limits: One tumor region alone was sequenced, and heterogeneity therefore remains possible. Out of the top 100 tumor clones, a median approximately 50 were seen in adjacent lung. Uninvolved adjacent lung had higher T cell clonality than tumor and all other tissues. Higher blood T cell density tracked longer overall survival.

Produced via immunoSEQ multiplex PCR; TCRdb's table is partial and in-frame only. The sample shows 1,200 to 1,500 clones, 20% to 30% of them seen only once. The V gene end was trimmed by 6 bases and the J gene end by 2 bases; junction bases not matched to a gene: 14. The CDR3 has 18 residues. Germline V gene data show CDR1 as MDHEN and CDR2 as SYDVKM. With respect to this clone: Its antigen is unidentified.

This clonotype was obtained from a woman aged 40-70 years with stage I squamous cell lung carcinoma. The specimen was normal lung tissue next to the tumor, collected before any cancer treatment. The rearrangement links TRBV28 to TRBJ1-5; 9 positions agree with TRBD1. In nucleotides, the CDR3 is TGTGCCAGCAGCTCCGTCGGGACAGGGACATATGGCAATCAGCCCCAGCATTTT. This translates into CASSSVGTGTYGNQPQHF.